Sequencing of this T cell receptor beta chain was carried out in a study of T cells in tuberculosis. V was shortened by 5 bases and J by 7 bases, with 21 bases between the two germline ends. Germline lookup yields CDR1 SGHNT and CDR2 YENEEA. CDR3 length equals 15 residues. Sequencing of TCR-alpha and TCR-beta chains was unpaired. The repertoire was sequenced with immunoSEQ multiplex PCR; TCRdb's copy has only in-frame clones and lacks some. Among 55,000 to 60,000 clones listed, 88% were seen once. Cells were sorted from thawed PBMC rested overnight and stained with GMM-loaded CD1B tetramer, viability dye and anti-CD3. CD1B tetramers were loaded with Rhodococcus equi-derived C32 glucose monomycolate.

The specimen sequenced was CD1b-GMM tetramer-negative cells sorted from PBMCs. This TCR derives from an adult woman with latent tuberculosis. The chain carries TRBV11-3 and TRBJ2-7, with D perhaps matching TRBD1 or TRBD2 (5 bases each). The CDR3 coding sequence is TGTGCCAGCAGCCTAGGGGCGGGTGTGTTTCGGGAGCAGTACTTC. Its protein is CASSLGAGVFREQYF.